The 23 T cell receptor beta chains given below trace back to one sample, sequenced in a study of CD8 T cells in ankylosing spondylitis. A single record per CDR3 protein comes from TCRdb applying MiXCR to the 5' RACE reads. The repertoire consists of roughly 700,000 distinct CDR3 sequences, with 15% to 20% occurring once and the leading ten covering about 19%. Which antigens these TCRs recognize remains unknown. Notes on the study in general: For ankylosing spondylitis blood, a TCR beta motif of about eight highly homologous variants appeared characteristic.

The sequenced sample consisted of blood, either unsorted or a sorted T cell fraction (not recorded which). The receptors shown here come from a male donor with ankylosing spondylitis.

V and J are TRBV6-2 or TRBV6-3 and TRBJ2-7; D is perhaps TRBD2 (6 bases). The ends were cut back, 7 bases at V and 4 bases at J, with 14 bases in the middle. Germline CDR1 is MNHEY and CDR2 is SVGEGT. This CDR3 has 13 amino acids. The CDR3 here is CASTTIGGYEQYF. CDR3 DNA: TGTGCCAGCACCACAATCGGGGGTTACGAGCAGTACTTC.

The V gene is TRBV27, the J gene TRBJ1-1; maybe TRBD1 (6 bases). Trimming removed 2 bases from V and 3 bases from J, with 19 bases in between. The CDR3 covers 17 residues. Germline V gene sequence: CDR1 MNHEY, CDR2 SMNVEV (reference sequence). The CDR3 loop reads CASSLTPGGTLDTEAFF. The CDR3 nucleotides read TGTGCCAGCAGTTTAACCCCCGGGGGCACCCTGGACACTGAAGCTTTCTTT.

In its sample, this clonotype was seen a few times. This chain connects TRBV28 to TRBJ1-6; the match to TRBD1 covers 7 bases. V shed 1 base, J shed 4 bases, and the junction held 10 bases outside the gene matches. The CDR3 runs to 18 residues. Germline-derived CDR1 and CDR2 are MDHEN and SYDVKM. CDR3 amino acids: CASSLFLRQGQYNSPLHF. Written as DNA, the CDR3 is TGTGCCAGCAGTTTATTCCTCAGACAGGGCCAATATAATTCACCCCTCCACTTT.

V gene TRBV6-1 combines with J gene TRBJ1-4; 8 bases line up with TRBD1. Germline V gene lookup returns CDR1 MNHNS and CDR2 SASEGT. CDR3 length: 15 residues. J lost 6 bases, V lost 5 bases, and 8 bases had no gene match. Written as DNA, the CDR3 is TGTGCCAGCAGTCAGGACAGGGTTGGGGATGAAAAACTGTTTTTT. The encoded protein is CASSQDRVGDEKLFF.

The rearrangement links TRBV24-1 to TRBJ2-1; D is tentatively TRBD1 or TRBD2 (5 bases each). In germline, CDR1 is KGHDR, CDR2 SFDVKD. The ends were cut back, 2 bases at V and 10 bases at J, with 11 bases in the middle. The CDR3 sequence is 13 residues long. The CDR3 region is CATSDWLAGEQFF. The CDR3 DNA reads TGTGCCACCAGTGATTGGCTAGCAGGGGAGCAGTTCTTC.

This clonotype came up a few times. The chain combines TRBV12-3 or TRBV12-4 with TRBJ2-7; 7 positions agree with TRBD1. The CDR3 is 14 residues long. The V segment lost 8 bases and the J segment 5 bases; nucleotides outside the gene matches: 12. The CDR3 region has the DNA TGTGCCAGCCAAAAACAGGGGCTTGCGAACGAGCAGTACTTC. Amino acids: CASQKQGLANEQYF.

This clonotype has ten or more counts. The rearrangement uses TRBV28 and TRBJ2-1, with D perhaps given as TRBD1 or TRBD2 (5 bases each). V was trimmed by 3 bases and J by 3 bases, leaving 15 bases between them. The CDR3 length is 16 residues. CDR1 MDHEN and CDR2 SYDVKM come from the germline V gene. The CDR3 nucleotides are TGTGCCAGCAGTTTGGGAGCAGGGCTGGTCTACAATGAGCAGTTCTTC. Translation gives CASSLGAGLVYNEQFF. Based on the CDR3 plus reference TRBV28 and TRBJ2-1, the full variable domain is DVKVTQSSRYLVKRTGEKVFLECVQDMDHENMFWYRQDPGLGLRLIYFSYDVKMKEKGDIPEGYSVSREKKERFSLILESASTNQTSMYLCASSLGAGLVYNEQFFGPGTRLTVL.

The chain uses TRBV2 and TRBJ2-3, with D unclear. V was cut by 5 bases and J by 0 bases, with 9 bases left in between. Germline lookup yields CDR1 SNHLY and CDR2 FYNNEI. CDR3 size: 14 residues. Here the CDR3 DNA reads TGTGCCAGCAGTAGGTTCCAAAGCACAGATACGCAGTATTTT. Protein sequence: CASSRFQSTDTQYF.

This clonotype was counted only a few times. The chain couples TRBV5-1 to TRBJ2-3; maybe TRBD2 (5 bases). Trimming pared 2 bases from V and 4 bases from J, leaving 11 bases between. The CDR3 has 14 residues. Germline CDR1 and CDR2: SGHRS and YFSETQ. The CDR3 bases are TGCGCCAGCAGCTTTCCGGGGATTCCAGATACGCAGTATTTT. Its translation is CASSFPGIPDTQYF.

The gene calls are TRBV4-1 and TRBJ2-1; no definite D call. The V end was cut by 2 bases, the J end by 1 base, with 6 bases between. The CDR3 is 14 residues long. CDR1 and CDR2 from the germline V gene are MGHRA and YSYEKL. The CDR3 DNA reads as TGCGCCAGCAGCCAAACAGATTCCTACAATGAGCAGTTCTTC. Translating gives CASSQTDSYNEQFF.

This clonotype was found a few times. The chain links TRBV7-7 to TRBJ2-1, with D perhaps TRBD2 (5 bases). The CDR3 sequence is 16 residues long. Trimming stripped 5 bases from V and 0 bases from J, with 14 bases between. CDR1 is SSHAT, CDR2 FNYEAQ, per germline (reference sequence). CDR3 residues: CASSPQRKPSYNEQFF. The CDR3 DNA is TGTGCCAGCAGCCCCCAGCGGAAACCCTCCTACAATGAGCAGTTCTTC.

This clonotype has just a few counts. The rearrangement joins TRBV21-1 to TRBJ1-2; no DNA check was done on the table's D call, TRBD1. TRBV21-1 is a pseudogene locus. CDR3 length: 15 residues. The CDR3 DNA reads as TGTGCCAGCAGCATGTGGGCAGGGCATTTGGATGGCTACACCTTC. As protein: CASSMWAGHLDGYTF.

This clonotype has only a few counts. The CDR3 nucleotides read TGCAGCGTTGAAGGCGGACAGGGACTGGGGCAGTTCTTC. Translation gives CSVEGGQGLGQFF. The chain couples TRBV29-1 to TRBJ2-1; TRBD1 aligns across 8 bases. Germline CDR1 SQVTM, CDR2 ANQGSEA. V was clipped by 1 base and J by 12 bases; unmatched bases: 8. The CDR3 runs to 13 residues.

This clonotype was recorded a few times. V gene TRBV28 combines with J gene TRBJ1-5, with 9 bases matching TRBD1. Germline V gene data show CDR1 as MDHEN and CDR2 as SYDVKM. V shed 6 bases, J shed 3 bases, and the junction held 9 bases outside the gene matches. There are 16 residues in the CDR3. The CDR3: CASRSSGQGTNQPQHF. DNA for the CDR3: TGTGCCAGCAGGTCCTCCGGACAGGGGACCAATCAGCCCCAGCATTTT.

The chain joins TRBV6-1 to TRBJ2-7; 10 positions match TRBD1. The CDR3 covers 15 residues. The V and J ends lost 6 bases and 3 bases, in that order; junction bases with no gene match: 8. Germline V CDR1 and CDR2: MNHNS, SASEGT. CDR3 residues: CASRPTTGGFYEQYF. The DNA for the CDR3 is TGTGCCAGCAGACCCACGACAGGGGGCTTCTACGAGCAGTACTTC.

This clonotype was detected only a few times. The chain combines TRBV4-1 with TRBJ2-5; D gene unclear. Trimming took off 0 bases at V and 5 bases at J, with 10 bases between the two ends. This CDR3 has 14 residues. In germline, CDR1 is MGHRA, CDR2 YSYEKL. CDR3 sequence reads: CASSQELRGETQYF. As DNA, the CDR3 is TGCGCCAGCAGCCAAGAATTGCGAGGCGAGACCCAGTACTTC.

There are a few counts of this clonotype. This chain joins TRBV12-3 or TRBV12-4 and TRBJ2-1; 14 bases agree with TRBD2. V dropped 5 bases and J dropped 5; count of bases not matched to a gene: 2. The CDR3 spans 15 residues. DNA for the CDR3: TGTGCCAGCAGTACGACTAGCGGGGGGGACAATGAGCAGTTCTTC. This translates into CASSTTSGGDNEQFF.

The V and J genes are TRBV5-5 and TRBJ2-7; tentative D call: TRBD2 (7 bases). CDR1 SGHKS and CDR2 YYEKEE come from the germline V gene (reference sequence). CDR3 length: 13 residues. With 6 bases removed from V and 6 bases from J, the gap between germline ends came to 16 bases. DNA for the CDR3: TGTGCCAGCAACCAATTGGGGGGGCGCGAGCAGTACTTC. It yields the protein CASNQLGGREQYF.

V gene TRBV29-1 combines with J gene TRBJ2-1, with 11 bases matching TRBD2. From germline, CDR1 is SQVTM and CDR2 ANQGSEA. The trim removed 3 bases at V and 6 bases at J, leaving 10 bases unmatched. The CDR3 length is 16 residues. This chain's CDR3 is CSVEGTSGRKGNEQFF. As DNA, the CDR3 is TGCAGCGTTGAGGGTACTAGCGGGAGAAAAGGCAATGAGCAGTTCTTC.

This clonotype was counted a few times. The chain uses TRBV5-6 and TRBJ1-1; maybe TRBD1 (6 bases). V dropped 8 bases and J dropped 6 bases, with 20 bases sitting between them. This CDR3 has 14 amino acids. The germline gives CDR1 SGHDT, CDR2 YYEEEE. CDR3 DNA sequence: TGTGCCAGTAGCCGCCGGGACACCAGCTCTGAAGCTTTCTTT. This gives the protein CASSRRDTSSEAFF.

This clonotype has a count of ten or more. The CDR3: CASSESGTPGGLFF. Here the CDR3 DNA reads TGTGCCAGCAGCGAAAGCGGGACTCCCGGAGGACTGTTTTTT. The chain recombines TRBV9 with TRBJ1-4; possibly TRBD1 for D (5 bases). Trimming shortened V by 3 bases and J by 13 bases, and 19 bases separated the two germline ends. This CDR3 is built from 14 residues. Per germline, CDR1 SGDLS and CDR2 YYNGEE.

The rearrangement uses TRBV13 and TRBJ2-1; 9 nucleotides align to TRBD2. Unmatched junction bases numbered 8, after V lost 5 bases and J lost 6 bases. The CDR3 runs to 15 residues. Germline CDR1 PRHDT, CDR2 FYEKMQ (reference sequence). The CDR3 region is CASSPGLAPTNEQFF. DNA for the CDR3: TGTGCCAGCAGCCCAGGACTAGCGCCTACCAATGAGCAGTTCTTC.

The chain joins TRBV20-1 to TRBJ2-5; TRBD1 matches at 8 bases. The CDR3 has 11 residues. After removal of 6 bases from V and 4 bases from J, the junction contained 1 base not matched to a gene. CDR1 DFQATT and CDR2 SNEGSKA come from the germline V gene (reference sequence). Written as DNA, the CDR3 is TGCAGTGCAACAGGGGGAGAGACCCAGTACTTC. This sequence encodes CSATGGETQYF.